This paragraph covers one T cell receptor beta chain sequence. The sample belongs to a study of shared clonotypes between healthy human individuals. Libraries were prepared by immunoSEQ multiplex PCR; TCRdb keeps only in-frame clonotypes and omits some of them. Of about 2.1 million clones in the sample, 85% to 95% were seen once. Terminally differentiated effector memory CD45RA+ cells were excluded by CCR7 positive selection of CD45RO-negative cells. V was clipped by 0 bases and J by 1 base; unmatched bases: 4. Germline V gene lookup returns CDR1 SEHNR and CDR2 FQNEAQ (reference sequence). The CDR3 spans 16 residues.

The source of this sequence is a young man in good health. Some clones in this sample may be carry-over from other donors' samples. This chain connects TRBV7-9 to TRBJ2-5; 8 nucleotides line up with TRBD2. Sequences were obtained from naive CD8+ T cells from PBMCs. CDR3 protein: CASSLAPGGLQETQYF. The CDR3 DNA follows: TGTGCCAGCAGCTTAGCCCCGGGAGGGCTCCAAGAGACCCAGTACTTC.